The 24 T cell receptor beta chains in this list originate from one sample, sequenced in a study of blood T cell repertoires in COVID-19. Some clones are missing from TCRdb's copy, which holds only in-frame ones; the method was immunoSEQ multiplex PCR. In the table there are about 440,000 clones, roughly 91% of which are singletons. The source material was PBMCs or T cells enriched from blood (not recorded which). The receptors here all came from a man younger than 30 who had recovered from COVID-19.

The rearrangement joins TRBV7-2 to TRBJ2-5; TRBD2 is a possible D gene (5 bases). V lost 7 bases to trimming and J lost 5 bases, with 17 bases between them. Germline V CDR1 and CDR2: SGHTA, FQGNSA. The CDR3 runs to 14 residues. CDR3 in amino acids: CASTQNGRGETQYF. Here the CDR3 DNA reads TGTGCCAGCACCCAAAACGGCAGAGGGGAGACCCAGTACTTC.

This sequence joins TRBV6-1 and TRBJ2-7; D remains ambiguous. CDR3 length equals 15 residues. Germline V CDR1 and CDR2: MNHNS, SASEGT. V was clipped by 2 bases and J by 2 bases, with 13 bases between them. The CDR3 region has the DNA TGTGCCAGCAGTGAAAACCACATACCCCCCTACGAGCAGTACTTC. Its protein is CASSENHIPPYEQYF.

Turning to this clone: Other nucleotide sequences from this sample produce the same CDR3. V usage is TRBV19 and J usage is TRBJ1-5; the match to TRBD1 covers 7 bases. Germline CDR1 LNHDA, CDR2 SQIVND (reference sequence). The trim removed 6 bases at V and 2 bases at J, leaving 4 bases unmatched. The CDR3 spans 14 residues. The CDR3 sequence is CASRTGTGNQPQHF. CDR3 in DNA: TGTGCCAGTAGGACCGGGACAGGCAATCAGCCCCAGCATTTT. Full variable domain (outside the CDR3, taken from reference TRBV19 and TRBJ1-5): DGGITQSPKYLFRKEGQNVTLSCEQNLNHDAMYWYRQDPGQGLRLIYYSQIVNDFQKGDIAEGYSVSREKKESFPLTVTSAQKNPTAFYLCASRTGTGNQPQHFGDGTRLSIL.

This clone came up once. This chain connects TRBV6-5 to TRBJ2-2, with 7 bases fitting TRBD2. The CDR3 is 16 residues long. The germline gives CDR1 MNHEY, CDR2 SVGAGI. V gave up 4 bases and J gave up 4 bases; unmatched junction bases: 9. The CDR3 is CASSSPGREFTGELFF. The CDR3 coding sequence is TGTGCCAGCAGTTCCCCGGGGCGGGAGTTCACCGGGGAGCTGTTTTTT.

J is TRBJ1-2 and V is TRBV28, with 8 bases matching TRBD1. The J segment lost 3 bases and the V segment lost 5 bases, leaving 11 bases of the junction unmatched. CDR3 length equals 16 residues. CDR1 and CDR2 (germline): MDHEN, SYDVKM. Here the CDR3 reads CASSQISGQGDYGYTF. Written as DNA, the CDR3 is TGTGCCAGCAGTCAAATCTCAGGACAGGGCGACTATGGCTACACCTTC.

V and J are TRBV9 and TRBJ2-2; possibly TRBD1 for D (5 bases). The V end lost 5 bases, the J end lost 4 bases, and 12 bases lay between the germline ends. This CDR3 comprises 14 residues. CDR1 SGDLS and CDR2 YYNGEE come from the germline V gene. In DNA, the CDR3 is TGTGCCAGCAGGCAGGGATTCAGCACCGGGGAGCTGTTTTTT. Translated, it gives CASRQGFSTGELFF.

The chain has TRBV3-1 (or the pseudogene TRBV3-2) and TRBJ1-1; D perhaps matches TRBD1 (5 bases). The ends were cut back, 5 bases at V and 5 bases at J, with 21 bases in the middle. There are 16 residues in the CDR3. Germline values: CDR1 LGHDT, CDR2 YNNKEL (reference sequence). The CDR3 reads CASSSPGRIGGTEAFF. CDR3 coding DNA: TGTGCCAGCAGCTCACCGGGACGCATCGGAGGGACTGAAGCTTTCTTT.

This chain connects TRBV18 to TRBJ1-1; a possible D gene is TRBD1 (5 bases). Germline CDR1 KGHSH, CDR2 LQKENI. CDR3 length: 14 residues. With 4 bases removed from V and 4 bases from J, the gap between germline ends came to 13 bases. CDR3: CASSLLDQGTEAFF. The CDR3 nucleotides are TGTGCCAGCTCACTTCTGGACCAGGGCACTGAAGCTTTCTTT.

The chain carries TRBV29-1 and TRBJ1-3; the match to TRBD1 covers 9 bases. CDR1 and CDR2 (germline): SQVTM, ANQGSEA. Trimming removed 4 bases from V and 0 bases from J; junction bases left unmatched: 4. The CDR3 contains 15 residues. The CDR3 loop reads CSVARQGGSGNTIYF. CDR3 bases: TGCAGCGTTGCGAGACAGGGGGGCTCTGGAAACACCATATATTTT.

The chain recombines TRBV3-1 (or the pseudogene TRBV3-2) with TRBJ2-7; 10 nucleotides align to TRBD2. The CDR3 runs to 15 residues. Germline V gene sequence: CDR1 LGHDT, CDR2 YNNKEL (reference sequence). The trim removed 1 base at V and 5 bases at J, leaving 5 bases unmatched. In nucleotides, the CDR3 is TGTGCCAGCAGCCAAGCTAGCGGGAGCGCTAACGAGCAGTACTTC. As protein: CASSQASGSANEQYF.

The chain has TRBV4-1 and TRBJ1-6; 7 bases line up with TRBD1. J gave up 2 bases and V 1 base, and 2 bases lay outside the gene matches. The germline V gene encodes CDR1 MGHRA and CDR2 YSYEKL. The CDR3 length is 16 residues. The CDR3 loop reads CASSQGQGAYNSPLHF. CDR3 nucleotide sequence: TGCGCCAGCAGCCAAGGACAGGGCGCCTATAATTCACCCCTCCACTTT.

The V gene is TRBV5-5, the J gene TRBJ1-2; tentatively, D is TRBD1 (6 bases). The CDR3 loop spans 17 amino acids. Trimming took 2 bases from V and 4 from J, leaving 21 bases between them. Germline CDR1 reads SGHKS; CDR2 reads YYEKEE (reference sequence). The chain's CDR3 is CASSFRPRDTIFYGYTF. The CDR3, as DNA: TGTGCCAGCAGCTTTCGTCCTCGGGACACAATTTTCTATGGCTACACCTTC.

The V and J genes are TRBV27 and TRBJ2-1, with unresolved D. The CDR3 is made up of 16 amino acids. V gave up 5 bases and J gave up 0 bases, with 14 bases separating them. Looked up from germline, CDR1 is MNHEY and CDR2 is SMNVEV (reference sequence). CDR3 in amino acids: CASSPGRRRSYNEQFF. CDR3 DNA: TGTGCCAGCAGTCCGGGTCGGCGACGCTCCTACAATGAGCAGTTCTTC.

The chain joins TRBV3-1 (or the pseudogene TRBV3-2) to TRBJ2-5; 9 positions agree with TRBD2. The CDR3 is 15 residues long. Per germline, CDR1 LGHDT and CDR2 YNNKEL (reference sequence). The junction had 4 bases not matched to a gene; V was cut back by 0 bases and J by 5 bases. CDR3 in DNA: TGTGCCAGCAGCCAAGACAGCGGGGGGTGGGAGACCCAGTACTTC. Protein: CASSQDSGGWETQYF.

The chain employs TRBV9 and TRBJ1-2; D is uncertain. The CDR3 extends over 15 amino acids. The V and J ends lost 0 bases and 3 bases respectively, with 12 bases between them. Germline-derived CDR1 and CDR2 are SGDLS and YYNGEE. CDR3 amino acids: CASSVAGHLYYGYTF. The CDR3 DNA reads as TGTGCCAGCAGCGTAGCGGGTCATTTGTACTATGGCTACACCTTC.

This chain links TRBV6-1 with TRBJ1-3; 10 nucleotides line up with TRBD1. CDR1 MNHNS and CDR2 SASEGT come from the germline V gene. This CDR3 is built from 15 residues. Trimming at V came to 3 bases and at J to 4 bases, leaving 3 bases not matched to a gene. In DNA form, the CDR3 reads TGTGCCAGCAGTGACGGGACAGGGGTCGGAAACACCATATATTTT. Translation: CASSDGTGVGNTIYF.

In this sample, this clone turned up once. The chain combines TRBV5-1 with TRBJ1-1; TRBD1 agrees at 8 bases. The trim removed 2 bases at V and 0 bases at J, leaving 3 bases unmatched. This CDR3 region has 15 residues. Per germline, CDR1 SGHRS and CDR2 YFSETQ. CDR3 sequence (DNA): TGCGCCAGCAGCTTTTCGACAGGGGTGAACACTGAAGCTTTCTTT. Amino acids: CASSFSTGVNTEAFF. Supplemented by reference TRBV5-1 and TRBJ1-1, the full variable domain reads KAGVTQTPRYLIKTRGQQVTLSCSPISGHRSVSWYQQTPGQGLQFLFEYFSETQRNKGNFPGRFSGRQFSNSRSEMNVSTLELGDSALYLCASSFSTGVNTEAFFGQGTRLTVV.

The chain joins TRBV29-1 to TRBJ1-6, with 9 positions matching TRBD1. J lost 9 bases, V lost 2 bases, and 2 bases had no gene match. CDR1 SQVTM and CDR2 ANQGSEA come from the germline V gene. This CDR3 comprises 13 residues. In DNA, the CDR3 is TGCAGCGTTGAAACGGACAGGGGTTCACCCCTCCACTTT. This sequence encodes CSVETDRGSPLHF.

Only one count was recorded for this clone. This chain links TRBV6-4 with TRBJ1-2; 10 nucleotides match TRBD1. The germline gives CDR1 MRHNA, CDR2 SNTAGT. V gave up 5 bases and J gave up 3 bases; unmatched junction bases: 9. The CDR3 extends over 16 amino acids. The CDR3 here is CASSPGTGAMDYGYTF. The CDR3 DNA follows: TGTGCCAGCAGTCCCGGGACAGGGGCGATGGACTATGGCTACACCTTC.

The chain couples TRBV19 to TRBJ1-1, with D possibly TRBD1 on 5 matching bases. The V end was cut by 4 bases, the J end by 0 bases, with 15 bases between. The germline V gene has CDR1 LNHDA and CDR2 SQIVND (reference sequence). The CDR3 has 16 amino acids. This CDR3 reads CASSKGRGEMNTEAFF. The DNA of the CDR3 is TGTGCCAGTAGTAAGGGTAGGGGCGAGATGAACACTGAAGCTTTCTTT.

The chain links TRBV7-8 to TRBJ2-7; 11 nucleotides match TRBD2. The CDR3 is 15 residues long. The germline CDR1 and CDR2 sequences are SGHVS and FQNEAQ. After removal of 1 base from V and 3 bases from J, the junction contained 2 bases not matched to a gene. The CDR3: CASSLGLAGLYEQYF. The CDR3 region has the DNA TGTGCCAGCAGCTTAGGACTAGCGGGACTCTACGAGCAGTACTTC.

CDR3 sequence: CASSQDSVGNIQYF. The CDR3 DNA sequence: TGTGCCAGCAGCCAAGATAGCGTTGGGAACATTCAGTACTTC. The chain combines TRBV14 with TRBJ2-4, with TRBD2 as a possible D gene (5 bases). The CDR3 sequence is 14 residues long. Per the germline V gene, CDR1 is SGHDN and CDR2 is FVKESK. With 0 bases removed from V and 7 bases from J, the gap between germline ends came to 10 bases. Variable domain in full (rest from reference TRBV14 and TRBJ2-4): EAGVTQFPSHSVIEKGQTVTLRCDPISGHDNLYWYRRVMGKEIKFLLHFVKESKQDESGMPNNRFLAERTGGTYSTLKVQPAELEDSGVYFCASSQDSVGNIQYFGAGTRLSVL.

V is TRBV28 and J is TRBJ1-2; TRBD1 matches at 7 bases. The CDR3 loop spans 14 amino acids. Germline lookup yields CDR1 MDHEN and CDR2 SYDVKM. Losses at the gene ends were 4 bases for V and 4 bases for J; bases not matched to a gene: 6. The CDR3 nucleotides read TGTGCCAGCAGTTCCCCACAGGGGACCTATGGCTACACCTTC. This codes for CASSSPQGTYGYTF.

The gene calls are TRBV18 and TRBJ2-1; 10 bases map to TRBD1. The junction had 3 bases not matched to a gene; V was cut back by 4 bases and J by 3 bases. This CDR3 comprises 15 residues. CDR1 and CDR2 (germline): KGHSH, LQKENI. The CDR3 region has the DNA TGTGCCAGCTCACACAGGGACAGGGGCTACAATGAGCAGTTCTTC. Amino acids: CASSHRDRGYNEQFF.